This paragraph reports one TCR beta chain. Looked up from germline, CDR1 is ENHRY and CDR2 is SYGVKD. V was pared by 8 bases and J by 8 bases, with 18 bases between. The CDR3 contains 13 residues. This record comes from a study of blood T cell repertoires in COVID-19. Produced via immunoSEQ multiplex PCR; TCRdb's table is partial and in-frame only. Of about 130,000 clones listed, around 80% are singletons. The TCR sequence derives from a man younger than 45 with COVID-19, enrolled during active disease. The sequencing input was peripheral blood. V is TRBV10-3 and J is TRBJ1-1; D unclear. Written as DNA, the CDR3 is TGTGCCATCTTAAAGCCGGCCGAGCGCGAAGCTTTCTTT. Its translation: CAILKPAEREAFF.